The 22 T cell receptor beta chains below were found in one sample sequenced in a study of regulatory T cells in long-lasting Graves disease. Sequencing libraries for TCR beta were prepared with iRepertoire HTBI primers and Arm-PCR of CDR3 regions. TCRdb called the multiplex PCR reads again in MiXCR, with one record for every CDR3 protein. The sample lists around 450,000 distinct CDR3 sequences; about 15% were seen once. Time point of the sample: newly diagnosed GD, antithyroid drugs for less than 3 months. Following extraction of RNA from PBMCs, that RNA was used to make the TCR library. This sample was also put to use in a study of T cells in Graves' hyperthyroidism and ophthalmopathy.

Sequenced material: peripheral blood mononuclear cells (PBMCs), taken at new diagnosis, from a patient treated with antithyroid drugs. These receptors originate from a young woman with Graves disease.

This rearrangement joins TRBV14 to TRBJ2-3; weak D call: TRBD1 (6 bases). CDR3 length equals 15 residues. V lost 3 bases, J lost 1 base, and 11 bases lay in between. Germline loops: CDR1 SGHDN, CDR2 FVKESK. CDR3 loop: CASSQSQGRTDTQYF. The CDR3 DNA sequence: TGTGCCAGCAGCCAGAGTCAGGGGCGCACAGATACGCAGTATTTT.

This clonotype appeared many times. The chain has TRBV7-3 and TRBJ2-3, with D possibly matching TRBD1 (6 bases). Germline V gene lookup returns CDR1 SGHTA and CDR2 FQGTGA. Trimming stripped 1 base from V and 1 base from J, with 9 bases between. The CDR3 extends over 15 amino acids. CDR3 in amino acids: CASSLKQGGTDTQYF. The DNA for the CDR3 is TGTGCCAGCAGCTTAAAACAGGGTGGCACAGATACGCAGTATTTT.

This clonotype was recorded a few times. The DNA of the CDR3 is TGTGCCAGCAGCCAACACACGAACACTGAAGCTTTCTTT. This sequence encodes CASSQHTNTEAFF. The chain employs TRBV7-9 and TRBJ1-1; D call uncertain. This CDR3 region has 13 residues. Germline V gene data show CDR1 as SEHNR and CDR2 as FQNEAQ (reference sequence). Trimming cost V 5 bases and J 1 base, with 8 bases left between them.

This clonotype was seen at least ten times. The CDR3: CASSLGRGREQFF. The DNA for the CDR3 is TGTGCCAGCAGCTTAGGCAGGGGCCGGGAGCAGTTCTTC. V gene TRBV11-2 combines with J gene TRBJ2-1, with D perhaps matching TRBD1 (6 bases). There are 13 residues in the CDR3. CDR1 and CDR2 from the germline V gene are SGHAT and FQNNGV. The V end lost 1 base, the J end lost 10 bases, and 11 bases lay between the germline ends. The variable domain in full, with the rest retrieved from reference TRBV11-2 and TRBJ2-1, is EAGVAQSPRYKIIEKRQSVAFWCNPISGHATLYWYQQILGQGPKLLIQFQNNGVVDDSQLPKDRFSAERLKGVDSTLKIQPAKLEDSAVYLCASSLGRGREQFFGPGTRLTVL.

CDR3 in amino acids: CASNPGGLGELFF. CDR3 in DNA: TGTGCCAGCAATCCAGGGGGGCTCGGGGAGCTGTTTTTT. The rearrangement uses TRBV27 and TRBJ2-2; D may be TRBD1 (7 bases). Germline CDR1 is MNHEY and CDR2 is SMNVEV (reference sequence). V gave up 7 bases and J gave up 7 bases, with 13 bases separating them. CDR3 size: 13 residues.

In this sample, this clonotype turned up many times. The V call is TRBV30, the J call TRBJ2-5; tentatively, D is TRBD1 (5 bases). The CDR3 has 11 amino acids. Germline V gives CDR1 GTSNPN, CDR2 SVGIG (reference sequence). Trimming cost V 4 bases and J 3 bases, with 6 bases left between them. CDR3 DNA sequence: TGTGCCTGGACAGGGAAAGAGACCCAGTACTTC. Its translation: CAWTGKETQYF.

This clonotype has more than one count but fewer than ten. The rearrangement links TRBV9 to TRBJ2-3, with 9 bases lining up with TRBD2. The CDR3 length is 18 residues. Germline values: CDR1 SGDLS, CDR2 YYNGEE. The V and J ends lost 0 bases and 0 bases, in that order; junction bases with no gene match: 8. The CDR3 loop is CASSVESLAGVSTDTQYF. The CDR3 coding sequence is TGTGCCAGCAGCGTAGAATCACTAGCGGGCGTTAGCACAGATACGCAGTATTTT.

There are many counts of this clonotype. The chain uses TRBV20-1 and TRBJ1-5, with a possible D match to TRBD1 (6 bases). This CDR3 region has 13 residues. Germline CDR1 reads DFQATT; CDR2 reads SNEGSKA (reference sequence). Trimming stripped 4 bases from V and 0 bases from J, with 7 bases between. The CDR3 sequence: CSATGDSNQPQHF. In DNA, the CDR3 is TGCAGTGCTACAGGGGATAGCAATCAGCCCCAGCATTTT.

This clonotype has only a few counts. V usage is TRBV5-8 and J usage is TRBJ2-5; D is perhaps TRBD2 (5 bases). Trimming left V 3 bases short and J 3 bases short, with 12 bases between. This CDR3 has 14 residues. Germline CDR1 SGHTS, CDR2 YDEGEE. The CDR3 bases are TGTGCCAGCAGCTCCATGCGGGCGGAAGAGACCCAGTACTTC. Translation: CASSSMRAEETQYF.

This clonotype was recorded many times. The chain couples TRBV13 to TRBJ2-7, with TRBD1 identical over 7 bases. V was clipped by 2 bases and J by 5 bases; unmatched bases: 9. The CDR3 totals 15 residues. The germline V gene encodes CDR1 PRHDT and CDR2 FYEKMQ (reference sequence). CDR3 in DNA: TGTGCCAGCAGCTTAACTCAGGAAGGGGGCCACGAGCAGTACTTC. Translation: CASSLTQEGGHEQYF.

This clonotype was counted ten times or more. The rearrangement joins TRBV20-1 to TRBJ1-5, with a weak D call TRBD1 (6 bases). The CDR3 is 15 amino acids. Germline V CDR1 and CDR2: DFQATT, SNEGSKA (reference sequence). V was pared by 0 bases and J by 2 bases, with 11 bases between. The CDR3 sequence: CSAREGGAGNQPQHF. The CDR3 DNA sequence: TGCAGTGCTAGAGAGGGGGGGGCGGGCAATCAGCCCCAGCATTTT.

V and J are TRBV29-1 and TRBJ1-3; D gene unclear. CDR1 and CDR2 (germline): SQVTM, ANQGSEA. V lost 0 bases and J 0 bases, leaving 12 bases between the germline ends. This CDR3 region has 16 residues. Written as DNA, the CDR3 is TGCAGCGTTGAAGAGTGGCAGGAGCGCTCTGGAAACACCATATATTTT. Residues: CSVEEWQERSGNTIYF.

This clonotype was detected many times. The DNA of the CDR3 is TGTGCCAGCAGCCGGACAGGGGGCGAGCAGTACTTC. The encoded protein is CASSRTGGEQYF. The rearrangement links TRBV7-3 to TRBJ2-7, with 10 bases lining up with TRBD1. The J segment lost 6 bases and the V segment lost 5 bases, leaving 1 base of the junction unmatched. The CDR3 is made up of 12 amino acids. Germline V gene data show CDR1 as SGHTA and CDR2 as FQGTGA.

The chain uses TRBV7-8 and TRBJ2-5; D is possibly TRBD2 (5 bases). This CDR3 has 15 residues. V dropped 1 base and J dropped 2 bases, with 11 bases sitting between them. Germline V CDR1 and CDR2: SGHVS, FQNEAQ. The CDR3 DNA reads TGTGCCAGCAGCTTAGGGACTCGGATACAAGAGACCCAGTACTTC. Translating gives CASSLGTRIQETQYF.

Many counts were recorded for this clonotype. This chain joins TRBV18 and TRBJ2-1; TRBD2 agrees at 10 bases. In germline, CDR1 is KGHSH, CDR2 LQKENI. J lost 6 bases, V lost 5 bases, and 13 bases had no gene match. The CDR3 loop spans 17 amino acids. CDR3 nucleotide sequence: TGTGCCAGCTCATTTACTCGGGTAGCGGGAGGCACCAATGAGCAGTTCTTC. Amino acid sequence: CASSFTRVAGGTNEQFF.

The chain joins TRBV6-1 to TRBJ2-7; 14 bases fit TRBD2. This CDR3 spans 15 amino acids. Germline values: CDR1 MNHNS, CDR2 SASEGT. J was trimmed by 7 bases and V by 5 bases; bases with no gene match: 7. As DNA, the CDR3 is TGTGCCAGCAGTAAGGGACTAGCGGGAGTTCGAGAGCAGTACTTC. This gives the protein CASSKGLAGVREQYF.

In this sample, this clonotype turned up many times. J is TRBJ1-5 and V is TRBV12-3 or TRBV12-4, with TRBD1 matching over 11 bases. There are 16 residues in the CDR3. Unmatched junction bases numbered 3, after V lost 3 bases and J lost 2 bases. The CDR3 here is CASSLGQGVGNQPQHF. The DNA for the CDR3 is TGTGCCAGCAGTTTGGGACAGGGGGTTGGCAATCAGCCCCAGCATTTT.

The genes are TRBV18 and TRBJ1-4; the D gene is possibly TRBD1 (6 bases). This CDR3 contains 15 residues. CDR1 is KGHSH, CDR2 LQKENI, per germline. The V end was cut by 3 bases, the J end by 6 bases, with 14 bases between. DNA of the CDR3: TGTGCCAGCTCACCCAAAGGAGGGGGAGATGAAAAACTGTTTTTT. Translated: CASSPKGGGDEKLFF.

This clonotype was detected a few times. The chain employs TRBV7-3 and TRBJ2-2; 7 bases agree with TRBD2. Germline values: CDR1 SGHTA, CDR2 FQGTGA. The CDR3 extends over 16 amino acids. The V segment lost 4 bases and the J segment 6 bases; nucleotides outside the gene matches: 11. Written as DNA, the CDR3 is TGTGCCAGCAGCTCTCAAGCGGGAATGTCGTCCGGGGAGCTGTTTTTT. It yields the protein CASSSQAGMSSGELFF.

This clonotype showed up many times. In DNA form, the CDR3 reads TGTGCCAGCAGTGAAGCATTGTTGTTGGCCTACGAGCAGTACTTC. Residues: CASSEALLLAYEQYF. The chain recombines TRBV6-1 with TRBJ2-7; D gene uncertain. Germline CDR1 and CDR2: MNHNS and SASEGT. The CDR3 runs to 15 residues. V shed 0 bases and J shed 2 bases, with 11 bases lying between them.

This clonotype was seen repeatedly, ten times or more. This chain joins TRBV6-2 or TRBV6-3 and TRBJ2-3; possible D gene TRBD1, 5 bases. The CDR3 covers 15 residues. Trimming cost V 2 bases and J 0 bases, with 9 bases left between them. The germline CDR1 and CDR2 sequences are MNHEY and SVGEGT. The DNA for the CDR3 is TGTGCCAGCAGTTACGGGGCTAGTAGCACAGATACGCAGTATTTT. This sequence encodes CASSYGASSTDTQYF.

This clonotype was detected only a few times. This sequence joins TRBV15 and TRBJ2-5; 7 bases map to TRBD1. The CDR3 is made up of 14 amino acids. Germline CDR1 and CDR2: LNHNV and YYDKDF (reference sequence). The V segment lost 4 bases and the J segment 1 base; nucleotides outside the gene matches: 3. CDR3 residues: CATSTRDSQETQYF. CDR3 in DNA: TGTGCCACCAGCACCCGGGACAGCCAAGAGACCCAGTACTTC.